The rows below give T cell receptor beta chains drawn from one sample of a study of blood T cell repertoires in COVID-19. The data were produced by immunoSEQ multiplex PCR, yet TCRdb's version contains in-frame clones alone and is incomplete. In the table there are over 150,000 clones, roughly 85% of which are singletons. Sequencing was carried out using PBMCs or T cells enriched from blood (not recorded which). The receptors here all came from a woman in her 70s in a cohort exposed to, infected with or recovered from COVID-19 (not recorded which). Both conserved end residues are part of each CDR3. A D gene is named only where the DNA matches it firmly. The size field is filled for only some rows; it gives once, few, many or a size class.

d_call: .
clone_size: .
v_call: TRBV3-1/TRBV3-2
j_call: TRBJ1-3
cdr3_nt: TGTGCCAGCAGCCCTGGGACTTCTGGAAACACCATATATTTT
cdr3_aa: CASSPGTSGNTIYF

d_call: .
clone_size: .
v_call: TRBV2
j_call: TRBJ2-2
cdr3_nt: TGTGCCAGCAGTAGTATGGCCACGAACACCGGGGAGCTGTTTTTT
cdr3_aa: CASSSMATNTGELFF

d_call: .
clone_size: once
v_call: TRBV28
j_call: TRBJ1-2
cdr3_nt: TGTGCCAGCAGTTTACCAGGGGACTATGGCTACACCTTC
cdr3_aa: CASSLPGDYGYTF

d_call: .
clone_size: .
v_call: TRBV20-1
j_call: TRBJ2-3
cdr3_nt: TGCAGTGCTAGTAGAGGAAACCCGTGGGATACGCAGTATTTT
cdr3_aa: CSASRGNPWDTQYF

d_call: .
clone_size: .
v_call: TRBV20-1
j_call: TRBJ1-2
cdr3_nt: TGCAGTGCTAGTACCTTAACAGGTGCGGTGAGTGGCTACACCTTC
cdr3_aa: CSASTLTGAVSGYTF

d_call: TRBD1
clone_size: once
v_call: TRBV5-5
j_call: TRBJ2-7
cdr3_nt: TGTGCCAGCGAAAGGGGGCTATATAACGAGCAGTACTTC
cdr3_aa: CASERGLYNEQYF

d_call: .
clone_size: once
v_call: TRBV19
j_call: TRBJ2-2
cdr3_nt: TGTGCCAGTAGTCCCTCGCTCGTTTTAGTCGGGGAGCTGTTTTTT
cdr3_aa: CASSPSLVLVGELFF

d_call: TRBD2
clone_size: .
v_call: TRBV6-5
j_call: TRBJ2-3
cdr3_nt: TGTGCCAGCAGTCTACGACTAGCGGGAGATACGCAGTATTTT
cdr3_aa: CASSLRLAGDTQYF

d_call: .
clone_size: .
v_call: TRBV2
j_call: TRBJ2-5
cdr3_nt: TGTGCCAGCAGGGACAGACAAGAGACCCAGTACTTC
cdr3_aa: CASRDRQETQYF

d_call: .
clone_size: .
v_call: TRBV7-8
j_call: TRBJ2-2
cdr3_nt: TGTGCCAGCAGCCCACAGAACACCGGGGAGCTGTTTTTT
cdr3_aa: CASSPQNTGELFF

d_call: .
clone_size: .
v_call: TRBV9
j_call: TRBJ1-3
cdr3_nt: TGTGCCAGCAGCGTAGCGGGAGGGTCTCCATCTGGAAACACCATATATTTT
cdr3_aa: CASSVAGGSPSGNTIYF

d_call: TRBD2
clone_size: once
v_call: TRBV25-1
j_call: TRBJ2-1
cdr3_nt: TGTGCCAGCAAATCTAGCGGGACCCTTTATGATGAGCAGTTCTTC
cdr3_aa: CASKSSGTLYDEQFF

d_call: .
clone_size: .
v_call: TRBV28
j_call: TRBJ1-2
cdr3_nt: TGTGCCAGCAGTCCAGGTGCTTTAGACTATGGCTACACCTTC
cdr3_aa: CASSPGALDYGYTF

d_call: .
clone_size: .
v_call: TRBV5-6
j_call: TRBJ2-7
cdr3_nt: TGTGCCAGCAGCTTGGACCGATCTAGCCAGAACTACGAGCAGTACTTC
cdr3_aa: CASSLDRSSQNYEQYF

d_call: TRBD2
clone_size: .
v_call: TRBV2
j_call: TRBJ2-3
cdr3_nt: TGTGCCAGCAGTGTCGAGCGGGAGTCAGATACGCAGTATTTT
cdr3_aa: CASSVERESDTQYF

d_call: TRBD1
clone_size: .
v_call: TRBV29-1
j_call: TRBJ1-1
cdr3_nt: TGCAGCGTCTTGCCGGGACAGGAAGCTTTCTTT
cdr3_aa: CSVLPGQEAFF

d_call: TRBD2
clone_size: few
v_call: TRBV6-5
j_call: TRBJ2-3
cdr3_nt: TGTGCCAGCAGTTGGACACTAGCGGGACAAGGAGATACGCAGTATTTT
cdr3_aa: CASSWTLAGQGDTQYF

d_call: TRBD1
clone_size: .
v_call: TRBV6-1
j_call: TRBJ2-5
cdr3_nt: TGTGCCAGCAGTGAACCGGGACAGGGAAAAGAGACCCAGTACTTC
cdr3_aa: CASSEPGQGKETQYF

d_call: .
clone_size: .
v_call: TRBV10-3
j_call: TRBJ2-7
cdr3_nt: TGTGCCATCAGTGGAAGCCTAGCGTCGCAGGTGCAGTACTTC
cdr3_aa: CAISGSLASQVQYF

d_call: TRBD1
clone_size: .
v_call: TRBV29-1
j_call: TRBJ2-3
cdr3_nt: TGCAGCGTTCAGGGACAGGGCACAGATACGCAGTATTTT
cdr3_aa: CSVQGQGTDTQYF

d_call: .
clone_size: .
v_call: TRBV21-1
j_call: TRBJ2-7
cdr3_nt: TGTGCCAGCAGCCGGGGGAAACAGGCCGTACGGGAGCAGTACTTC
cdr3_aa: CASSRGKQAVREQYF

d_call: TRBD1
clone_size: .
v_call: TRBV11-3
j_call: TRBJ1-3
cdr3_nt: TGTGCCAGCAGCCCGGGACAGGGATCCTACCTCGTCGCTGGAAACACCATATATTTT
cdr3_aa: CASSPGQGSYLVAGNTIYF

d_call: TRBD2
clone_size: .
v_call: TRBV9
j_call: TRBJ2-3
cdr3_nt: TGTGCCAGCAGCGTTAGCGGGAGCATAGATACGCAGTATTTT
cdr3_aa: CASSVSGSIDTQYF

d_call: .
clone_size: few
v_call: TRBV3-1/TRBV3-2
j_call: TRBJ2-5
cdr3_nt: TGTGCCAGCAGCCAAGCAGGGAATGGAGAGACCCAGTACTTC
cdr3_aa: CASSQAGNGETQYF

d_call: .
clone_size: .
v_call: TRBV19
j_call: TRBJ1-4
cdr3_nt: TGTGCCAGTAGTGTACGAACAGGGATAACTAATGAAAAACTGTTTTTT
cdr3_aa: CASSVRTGITNEKLFF

d_call: .
clone_size: .
v_call: TRBV28
j_call: TRBJ2-5
cdr3_nt: TGTGCCAGCAGTCGCCGACTAGAGACCCAGTACTTC
cdr3_aa: CASSRRLETQYF

d_call: .
clone_size: .
v_call: TRBV14
j_call: TRBJ2-1
cdr3_nt: TGTGCCAGCAGCCAATGGGGGCGGGGGTACAATGAGCAGTTCTTC
cdr3_aa: CASSQWGRGYNEQFF

d_call: TRBD1
clone_size: .
v_call: TRBV5-1
j_call: TRBJ2-1
cdr3_nt: TGCGCCAGCAGCGTAGGACAGGGGAGGTACAATGAGCAGTTCTTC
cdr3_aa: CASSVGQGRYNEQFF

d_call: TRBD1
clone_size: .
v_call: TRBV5-1
j_call: TRBJ1-2
cdr3_nt: TGCGCCAGCAGCTTCACAGGGGACCTGTCTGGCTACACCTTC
cdr3_aa: CASSFTGDLSGYTF

d_call: .
clone_size: .
v_call: TRBV7-9
j_call: TRBJ1-4
cdr3_nt: TGTGCCAGCAGCTATGGATCCAGGGTCACTAATGAAAAACTGTTTTTT
cdr3_aa: CASSYGSRVTNEKLFF

d_call: TRBD1
clone_size: .
v_call: TRBV15
j_call: TRBJ1-3
cdr3_nt: TGTGCCACGAGACAGGGGACAGTTGGAAACACCATATATTTT
cdr3_aa: CATRQGTVGNTIYF

d_call: TRBD2
clone_size: .
v_call: TRBV7-8
j_call: TRBJ2-7
cdr3_nt: TGTGCCAGCAGCTTAGGCGACCTAGCGGGAGGGTTCTACGAGCAGTACTTC
cdr3_aa: CASSLGDLAGGFYEQYF

d_call: .
clone_size: .
v_call: TRBV19
j_call: TRBJ1-1
cdr3_nt: TGTGCCAGTAGGCGGGACGGCATGAACACTGAAGCTTTCTTT
cdr3_aa: CASRRDGMNTEAFF

d_call: .
clone_size: .
v_call: TRBV4-2
j_call: TRBJ1-1
cdr3_nt: TGTGCCAGCAGCCAAGATAGGGGACTGATGCCATCGAACACTGAAGCTTTCTTT
cdr3_aa: CASSQDRGLMPSNTEAFF

d_call: .
clone_size: .
v_call: TRBV7-2
j_call: TRBJ1-3
cdr3_nt: TGTGCCAGCAGCGCGGGACCCGCTAACTCTGGAAACACCATATATTTT
cdr3_aa: CASSAGPANSGNTIYF

d_call: TRBD1
clone_size: .
v_call: TRBV4-3
j_call: TRBJ1-2
cdr3_nt: TGCGCCAGCAGCCAATCGGACAGGGTTGGCTATGGCTACACCTTC
cdr3_aa: CASSQSDRVGYGYTF

d_call: TRBD1
clone_size: .
v_call: TRBV7-2
j_call: TRBJ1-1
cdr3_nt: TGTGCCAGCAGCCCCAATACCGGGACAGGGAACACTGAAGCTTTCTTT
cdr3_aa: CASSPNTGTGNTEAFF

d_call: TRBD2
clone_size: .
v_call: TRBV13
j_call: TRBJ2-1
cdr3_nt: TGTGCCAGCAGCTTATTGGGGACTAGCGGGAAAGGGCCCTACAATGAGCAGTTCTTC
cdr3_aa: CASSLLGTSGKGPYNEQFF

d_call: .
clone_size: .
v_call: TRBV27
j_call: TRBJ2-5
cdr3_nt: TGTGCCAGCAGAGGACGGGAGTGGGAGACCCAGTACTTC
cdr3_aa: CASRGREWETQYF

d_call: TRBD2
clone_size: .
v_call: TRBV6-5
j_call: TRBJ2-4
cdr3_nt: TGTGCCAGCAGGCCCGGGACTAGCGGGAGTAACATTCAGTACTTC
cdr3_aa: CASRPGTSGSNIQYF

d_call: TRBD2
clone_size: once
v_call: TRBV7-9
j_call: TRBJ2-7
cdr3_nt: TGTGCCAGCAGCTTAGGGGTAGCGGGAGAGGCCGAGCAGTACTTC
cdr3_aa: CASSLGVAGEAEQYF

d_call: TRBD1
clone_size: .
v_call: TRBV5-1
j_call: TRBJ2-4
cdr3_nt: TGCGCCAGCAGCTTGGATGGACAGGGGACTAACATTCAGTACTTC
cdr3_aa: CASSLDGQGTNIQYF

d_call: TRBD1
clone_size: .
v_call: TRBV10-3
j_call: TRBJ2-3
cdr3_nt: TGTGCCATCAGTAGGACAGGGGGGGACCCGAATACGCAGTATTTT
cdr3_aa: CAISRTGGDPNTQYF

d_call: TRBD2
clone_size: .
v_call: TRBV12-3/TRBV12-4
j_call: TRBJ2-5
cdr3_nt: TGTGCCAGCAGTTGGGAGGGAGTAGAGACCCAGTACTTC
cdr3_aa: CASSWEGVETQYF

d_call: TRBD1
clone_size: .
v_call: TRBV5-1
j_call: TRBJ2-3
cdr3_nt: TGCGCCAGCAGGGGAATCGGGACAGGGTCTTCAGATACGCAGTATTTT
cdr3_aa: CASRGIGTGSSDTQYF

d_call: .
clone_size: .
v_call: TRBV7-9
j_call: TRBJ1-2
cdr3_nt: TGTGCCAGCAGCTTAGACCTGAGGGAAGCCGGCGGCTACACCTTC
cdr3_aa: CASSLDLREAGGYTF

d_call: TRBD1
clone_size: .
v_call: TRBV28
j_call: TRBJ1-4
cdr3_nt: TGTGCCAGCGCCCCAGGGGGTATGGTGGAAAAACTGTTTTTT
cdr3_aa: CASAPGGMVEKLFF